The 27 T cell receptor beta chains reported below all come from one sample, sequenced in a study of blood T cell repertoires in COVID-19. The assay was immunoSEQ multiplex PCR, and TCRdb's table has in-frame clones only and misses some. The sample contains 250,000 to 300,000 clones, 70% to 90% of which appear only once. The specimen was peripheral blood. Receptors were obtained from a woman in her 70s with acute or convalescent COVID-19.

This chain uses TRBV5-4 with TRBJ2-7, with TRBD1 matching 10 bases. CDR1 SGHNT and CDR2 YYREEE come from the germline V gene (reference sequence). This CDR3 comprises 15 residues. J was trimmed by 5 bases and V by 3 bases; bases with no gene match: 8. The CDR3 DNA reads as TGTGCCAGCAGCTCGCCGGGACAGGGGAGAAACGAGCAGTACTTC. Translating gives CASSSPGQGRNEQYF.

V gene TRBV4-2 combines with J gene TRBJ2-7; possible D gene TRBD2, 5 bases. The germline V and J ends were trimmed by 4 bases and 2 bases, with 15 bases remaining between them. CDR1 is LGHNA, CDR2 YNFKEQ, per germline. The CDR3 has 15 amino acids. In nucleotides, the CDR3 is TGTGCCAGCAGCCGGGAGCTAGGGTGGACCTACGAGCAGTACTTC. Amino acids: CASSRELGWTYEQYF.

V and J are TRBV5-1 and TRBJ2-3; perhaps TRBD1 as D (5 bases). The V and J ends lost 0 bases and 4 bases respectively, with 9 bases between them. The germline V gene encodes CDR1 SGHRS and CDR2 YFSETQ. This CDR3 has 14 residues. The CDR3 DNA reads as TGCGCCAGCAGCTTGGAGGGGCCGGCAGATACGCAGTATTTT. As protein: CASSLEGPADTQYF.

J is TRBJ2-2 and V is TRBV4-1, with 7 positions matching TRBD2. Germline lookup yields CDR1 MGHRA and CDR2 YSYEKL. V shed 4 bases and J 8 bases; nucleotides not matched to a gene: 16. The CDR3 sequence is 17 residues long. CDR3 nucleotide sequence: TGCGCCAGCAGCCGATCGTGGGGCGGGGGAATGGTGGGGGAGCTGTTTTTT. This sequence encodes CASSRSWGGGMVGELFF.

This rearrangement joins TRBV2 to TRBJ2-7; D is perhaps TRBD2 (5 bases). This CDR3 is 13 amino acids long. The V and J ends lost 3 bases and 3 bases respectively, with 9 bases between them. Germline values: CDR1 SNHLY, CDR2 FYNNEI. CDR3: CASSDRGSYEQYF. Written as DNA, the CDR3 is TGTGCCAGCAGTGATCGGGGTAGCTACGAGCAGTACTTC.

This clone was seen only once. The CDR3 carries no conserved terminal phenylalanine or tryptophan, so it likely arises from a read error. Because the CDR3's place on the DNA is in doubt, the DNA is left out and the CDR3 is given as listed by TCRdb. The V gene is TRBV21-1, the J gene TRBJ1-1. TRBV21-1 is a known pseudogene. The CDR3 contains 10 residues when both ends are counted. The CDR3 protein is CASSKDLSVS.

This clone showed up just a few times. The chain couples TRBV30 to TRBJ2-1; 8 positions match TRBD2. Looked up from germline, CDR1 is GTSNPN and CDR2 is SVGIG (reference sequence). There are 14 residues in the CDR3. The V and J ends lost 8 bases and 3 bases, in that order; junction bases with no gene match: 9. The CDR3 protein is CALWGGTSYNEQFF. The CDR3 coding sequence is TGTGCCCTATGGGGGGGGACTAGCTACAATGAGCAGTTCTTC.

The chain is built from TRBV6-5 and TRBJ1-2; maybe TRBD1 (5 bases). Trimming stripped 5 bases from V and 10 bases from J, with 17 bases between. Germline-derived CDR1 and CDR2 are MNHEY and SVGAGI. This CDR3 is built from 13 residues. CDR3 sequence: CASSRPGREDYTF. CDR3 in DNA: TGTGCCAGCAGTCGGCCGGGCAGGGAGGACTACACCTTC.

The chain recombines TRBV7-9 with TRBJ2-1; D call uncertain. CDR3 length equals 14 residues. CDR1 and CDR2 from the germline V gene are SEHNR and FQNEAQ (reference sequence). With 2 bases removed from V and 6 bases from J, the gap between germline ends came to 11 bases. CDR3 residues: CASSLTLVGNEQFF. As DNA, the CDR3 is TGTGCCAGCAGCTTAACGCTAGTCGGCAATGAGCAGTTCTTC. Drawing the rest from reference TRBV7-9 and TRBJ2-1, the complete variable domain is DTGVSQNPRHKITKRGQNVTFRCDPISEHNRLYWYRQTLGQGPEFLTYFQNEAQLEKSRLLSDRFSAERPKGSFSTLEIQRTEQGDSAMYLCASSLTLVGNEQFFGPGTRLTVL.

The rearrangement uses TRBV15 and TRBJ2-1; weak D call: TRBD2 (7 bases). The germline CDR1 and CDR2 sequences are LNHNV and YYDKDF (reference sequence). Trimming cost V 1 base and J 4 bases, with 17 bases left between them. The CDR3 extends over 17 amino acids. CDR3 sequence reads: CATSRAWGGAAYNEQFF. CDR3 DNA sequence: TGTGCCACCAGCAGAGCTTGGGGGGGGGCAGCTTACAATGAGCAGTTCTTC.

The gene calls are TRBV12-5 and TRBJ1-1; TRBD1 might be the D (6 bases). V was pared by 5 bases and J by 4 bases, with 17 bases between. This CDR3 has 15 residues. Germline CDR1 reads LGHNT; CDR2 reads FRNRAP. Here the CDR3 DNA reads TGTGCTAGTGGTGCCCCTCAGGGGAGGGGCACTGAAGCTTTCTTT. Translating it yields CASGAPQGRGTEAFF. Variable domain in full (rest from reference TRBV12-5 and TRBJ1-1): DARVTQTPRHKVTEMGQEVTMRCQPILGHNTVFWYRQTMMQGLELLAYFRNRAPLDDSGMPKDRFSAEMPDATLATLKIQPSEPRDSAVYFCASGAPQGRGTEAFFGQGTRLTVV.

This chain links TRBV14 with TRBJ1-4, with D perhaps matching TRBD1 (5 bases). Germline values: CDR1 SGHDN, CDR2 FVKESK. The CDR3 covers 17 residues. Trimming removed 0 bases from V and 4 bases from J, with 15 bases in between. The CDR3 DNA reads TGTGCCAGCAGCCAAGAGTTTACAGACAGCTATAATGAAAAACTGTTTTTT. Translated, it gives CASSQEFTDSYNEKLFF.

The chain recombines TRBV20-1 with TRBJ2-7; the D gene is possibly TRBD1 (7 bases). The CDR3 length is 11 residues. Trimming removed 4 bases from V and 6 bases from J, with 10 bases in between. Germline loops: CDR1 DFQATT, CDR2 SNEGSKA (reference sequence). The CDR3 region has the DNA TGCAGTGCTAACAGGGGAGGCGAGCAGTACTTC. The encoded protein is CSANRGGEQYF.

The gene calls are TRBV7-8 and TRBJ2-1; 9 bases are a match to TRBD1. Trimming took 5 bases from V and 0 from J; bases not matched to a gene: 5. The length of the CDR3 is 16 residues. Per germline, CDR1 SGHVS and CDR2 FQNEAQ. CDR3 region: CASSPDRGGSYNEQFF. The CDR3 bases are TGTGCCAGCAGCCCGGACAGGGGAGGCTCCTACAATGAGCAGTTCTTC.

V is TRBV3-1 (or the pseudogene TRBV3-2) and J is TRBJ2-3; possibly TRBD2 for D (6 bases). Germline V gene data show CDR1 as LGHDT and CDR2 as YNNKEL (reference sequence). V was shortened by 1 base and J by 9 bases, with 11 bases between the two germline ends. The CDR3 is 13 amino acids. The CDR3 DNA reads TGTGCCAGCAGCCAAGGGGGAGGACGGACGCAGTATTTT. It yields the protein CASSQGGGRTQYF.

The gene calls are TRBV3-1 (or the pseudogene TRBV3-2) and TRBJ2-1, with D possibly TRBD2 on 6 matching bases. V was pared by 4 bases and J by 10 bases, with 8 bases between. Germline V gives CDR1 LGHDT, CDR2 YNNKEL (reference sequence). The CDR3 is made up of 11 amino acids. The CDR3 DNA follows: TGTGCCAGCAGCCTAAGCGGGGAGCAGTTCTTC. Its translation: CASSLSGEQFF.

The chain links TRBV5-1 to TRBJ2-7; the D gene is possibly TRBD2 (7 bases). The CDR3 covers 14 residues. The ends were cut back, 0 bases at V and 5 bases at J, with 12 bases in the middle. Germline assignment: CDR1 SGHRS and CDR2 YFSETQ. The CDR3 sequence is CASSLAGGGNEQYF. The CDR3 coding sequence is TGCGCCAGCAGCTTGGCGGGGGGCGGTAACGAGCAGTACTTC.

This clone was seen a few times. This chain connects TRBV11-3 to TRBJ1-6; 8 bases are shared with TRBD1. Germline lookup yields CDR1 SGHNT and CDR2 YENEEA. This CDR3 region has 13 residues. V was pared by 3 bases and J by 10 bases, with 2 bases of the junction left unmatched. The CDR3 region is CASSLDRVSPLHF. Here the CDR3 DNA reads TGTGCCAGCAGCTTGGACAGGGTCTCACCCCTCCACTTT.

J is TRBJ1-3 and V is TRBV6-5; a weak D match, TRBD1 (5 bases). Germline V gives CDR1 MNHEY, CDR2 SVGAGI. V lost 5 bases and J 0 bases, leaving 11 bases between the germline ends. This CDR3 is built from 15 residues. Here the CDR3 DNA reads TGTGCCAGCAGTCAGGGAACCCGCTCTGGAAACACCATATATTTT. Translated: CASSQGTRSGNTIYF.

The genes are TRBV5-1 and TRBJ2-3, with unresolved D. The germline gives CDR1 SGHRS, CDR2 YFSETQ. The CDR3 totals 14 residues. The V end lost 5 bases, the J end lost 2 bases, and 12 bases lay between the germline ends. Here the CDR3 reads CASSPGRLTDTQYF. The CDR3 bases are TGCGCCAGCAGTCCCGGCAGACTCACAGATACGCAGTATTTT.

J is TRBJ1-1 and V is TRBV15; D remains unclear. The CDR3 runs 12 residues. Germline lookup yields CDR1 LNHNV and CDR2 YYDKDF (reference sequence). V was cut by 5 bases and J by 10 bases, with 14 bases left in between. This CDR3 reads CATSPEAGSAFF. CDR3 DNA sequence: TGTGCCACCAGCCCAGAGGCCGGGTCAGCTTTCTTT. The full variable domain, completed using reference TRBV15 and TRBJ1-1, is DAMVIQNPRYQVTQFGKPVTLSCSQTLNHNVMYWYQQKSSQAPKLLFHYYDKDFNNEADTPDNFQSRRPNTSFCFLDIRSPGLGDTAMYLCATSPEAGSAFFGQGTRLTVV.

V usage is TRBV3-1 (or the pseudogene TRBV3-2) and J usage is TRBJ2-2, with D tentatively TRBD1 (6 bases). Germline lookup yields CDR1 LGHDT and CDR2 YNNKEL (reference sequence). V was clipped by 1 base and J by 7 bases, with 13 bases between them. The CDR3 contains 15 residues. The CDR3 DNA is TGTGCCAGCAGCCAAGTTCCACAGGGTGGCGGGGAGCTGTTTTTT. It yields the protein CASSQVPQGGGELFF.

The CDR3 loop reads CASSPQQGLFTEAFF. CDR3 nucleotides: TGTGCCAGCTCACCCCAACAGGGGCTGTTTACTGAAGCTTTCTTT. The V and J genes are TRBV18 and TRBJ1-1; 7 nucleotides line up with TRBD1. Trimming took 3 bases from V and 5 from J; bases not matched to a gene: 9. Germline CDR1 KGHSH, CDR2 LQKENI. CDR3 size: 15 residues.

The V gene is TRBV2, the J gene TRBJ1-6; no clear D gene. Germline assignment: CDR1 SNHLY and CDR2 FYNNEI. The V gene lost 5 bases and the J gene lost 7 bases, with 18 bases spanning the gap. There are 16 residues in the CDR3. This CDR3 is CASSFSGTLSNSPLHF. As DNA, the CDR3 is TGTGCCAGCAGTTTCTCGGGTACGCTTTCCAATTCACCCCTCCACTTT.

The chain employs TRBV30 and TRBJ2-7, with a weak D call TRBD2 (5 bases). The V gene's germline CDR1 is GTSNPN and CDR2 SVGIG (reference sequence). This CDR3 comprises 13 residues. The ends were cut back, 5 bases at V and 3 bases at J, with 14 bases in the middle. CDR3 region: CAWVAPGFYEQYF. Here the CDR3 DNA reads TGTGCCTGGGTAGCGCCAGGATTCTACGAGCAGTACTTC. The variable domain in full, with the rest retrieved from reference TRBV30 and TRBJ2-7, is SQTIHQWPATLVQPVGSPLSLECTVEGTSNPNLYWYRQAAGRGLQLLFYSVGIGQISSEVPQNLSASRPQDRQFILSSKKLLLSDSGFYLCAWVAPGFYEQYFGPGTRLTVT.

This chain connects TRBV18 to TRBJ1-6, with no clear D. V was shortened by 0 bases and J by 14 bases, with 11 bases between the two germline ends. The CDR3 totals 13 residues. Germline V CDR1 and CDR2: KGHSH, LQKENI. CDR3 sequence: CASSPPTFTSLHF. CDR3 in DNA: TGTGCCAGCTCACCACCGACATTTACGTCCCTCCACTTT.

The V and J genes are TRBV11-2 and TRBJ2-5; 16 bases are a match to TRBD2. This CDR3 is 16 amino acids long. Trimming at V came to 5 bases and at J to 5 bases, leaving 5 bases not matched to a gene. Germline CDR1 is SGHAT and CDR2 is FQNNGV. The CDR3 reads CASSPGLAGGRETQYF. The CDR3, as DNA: TGTGCCAGCAGCCCGGGACTAGCGGGGGGGCGGGAGACCCAGTACTTC.